Presented here are 4 T cell receptor beta chains from one specimen sequenced in a study of shared clonotypes between healthy human individuals. The data were produced by immunoSEQ multiplex PCR, yet TCRdb's version contains in-frame clones alone and is incomplete. The profile shows 2,100,000 or so clones, approximately 96% of them singletons. The specimen was naive CD4+ T cells sorted from blood. Subset reported: CD45RA+ positively selected. The origin of the receptors is a man aged 18 to 30 in good health.

The chain has TRBV2 and TRBJ2-3, with 8 positions matching TRBD1. Per the germline V gene, CDR1 is SNHLY and CDR2 is FYNNEI. The CDR3 loop spans 14 amino acids. The V segment lost 9 bases and the J segment 0 bases; nucleotides outside the gene matches: 5. CDR3 sequence: CASRHRGSTDTQYF. In DNA, the CDR3 is TGTGCCAGTCGTCACAGGGGGAGCACAGATACGCAGTATTTT. The full variable domain, in which reference TRBV2 and TRBJ2-3 provide the parts outside the CDR3, is EPEVTQTPSHQVTQMGQEVILRCVPISNHLYFYWYRQILGQKVEFLVSFYNNEISEKSEIFDDQFSVERPDGSNFTLKIRSTKLEDSAMYFCASRHRGSTDTQYFGPGTRLTVL.

A word on this clone: Other DNA sequences in this sample translate to the same CDR3. V gene TRBV6-1 combines with J gene TRBJ2-7; 9 nucleotides agree with TRBD1. Germline V gene data show CDR1 as MNHNS and CDR2 as SASEGT. With V trimmed by 8 bases and J by 0 bases, 2 bases remained unmatched. This CDR3 has 13 amino acids. The CDR3 DNA is TGTGCCAGCGAGACAGGGGGCTCCTACGAGCAGTACTTC. The encoded protein is CASETGGSYEQYF.

The V gene is TRBV5-6, the J gene TRBJ1-5, with 7 bases fitting TRBD1. Per the germline V gene, CDR1 is SGHDT and CDR2 is YYEEEE. After removal of 1 base from V and 0 bases from J, the junction contained 7 bases not matched to a gene. The CDR3 has 17 amino acids. CDR3 DNA sequence: TGTGCCAGCAGCTTGCGAGGGGGCGGGTATAGCAATCAGCCCCAGCATTTT. It codes for CASSLRGGGYSNQPQHF.

The chain couples TRBV27 to TRBJ1-1, with D hard to call. CDR1 is MNHEY and CDR2 is SMNVEV in the germline V gene (reference sequence). V was pared by 5 bases and J by 1 base, with 20 bases between. CDR3 size: 17 residues. The CDR3 DNA reads TGTGCCAGCAGTCCCCTAGGACGGACGATTACGAACACTGAAGCTTTCTTT. The encoded protein is CASSPLGRTITNTEAFF.